This T cell receptor (beta chain) was recorded in a study of blood T cell repertoires in COVID-19 (dated by TCRdb to 2018 to 2020). With regard to the full study: Collaborator samples came from the United States, Italy and Spain and covered acute and convalescent phases of COVID-19. The material from the prospective study consisted of cDNA or gDNA derived from T cells, B-cell-depleted T cells, or PBMCs. The dataset comprised deeply sampled blood TCRbeta repertoires from subjects exposed to, actively infected with, or recovered from COVID-19. The repertoires were released in a freely available public database intended as a resource for research on the immune response to SARS-CoV-2. Samples came from the ongoing ImmuneRACE study (first 160 participants) plus 1,254 subjects from 6 global collaborators. A de-identified subject ID, COVID-19 status, age in years and sex were almost always included in the sample metadata. Where available, HLA class I and class II types were obtained from metadata supplied by the sample provider rather than from assay-based typing. Study-wide findings and limitations: The quantity of clinical and demographic metadata differed by source and by participant and was supplied without curation.

Germline trimming amounts to 0 bases on V and 9 bases on J, with 2 as the count of junction bases outside the gene matches. Inclusive of the bounding cysteine and phenylalanine, the CDR3 is 12 residues long. The kept DNA is CDR3 alone, 36 bases in frame from the first base. Per the germline V gene, SGHRS is the CDR1 and YFSETQ is the CDR2. TCRbeta CDR3 regions were amplified from genomic DNA using the immunoSEQ Assay, a bias-controlled multiplex PCR. Processing in the source paper ran as follows. Within the assay, amplification of reference gene primers was used to estimate how many nucleated cells each sample contained. Sequence reads were collapsed and filtered to measure the absolute abundance of every unique TCRbeta CDR3 rearrangement. For each sample, productive Simpson clonality was calculated by taking the square root of Simpson's diversity index across productive rearrangements. The table was pulled from immuneACCESS by TCRdb, which kept in-frame rearrangements only. Such tables lose some clones; where checked, under half of the loss comes from unresolved V genes, and the rest has no known cause. D and trimming were read from the DNA, whereas the V and J calls and clone size are those reported in that table. The sample table contains roughly 57,000 clones; only one count was recorded for about three quarters of them. The leading ten clones occupy 15% to 25% of the sample.

One collaborating source in Seattle enrolled patients while the patients were actively infected and followed the patients over time throughout the course of disease. Whole blood was collected in K2EDTA tubes by collaborating institutions according to the institutions' own protocols. For TCRbeta analysis, collaborators shipped samples as frozen whole blood, isolated PBMCs, or DNA extracted from either of those sample types. Worth noting for this clone: Its binding antigen is unknown. Nothing much larger sits one base from this clone, and base qualities are not available.

The sequence links TRBV5-1 to TRBJ2-5, with 7 junctional bases fitting TRBD1. The TCR originated in a young man with COVID-19, enrolled during active disease. Sequenced sample: peripheral blood. The CDR3 region has the sequence CASSLDQGAQYF. The nucleotide sequence is TGCGCCAGCAGCTTGGATCAGGGGGCCCAGTACTTC.